The present TCR beta chain was sequenced within a study of cytomegalovirus exposure and HLA in healthy donors. After removal of 5 bases from V and 11 bases from J, the junction contained 15 bases not matched to a gene. Germline CDR1 SGHRS, CDR2 YFSETQ. CDR3 size: 15 residues. 60 Vbeta and 13 Jbeta primers were used in PCR. Assay used: immunoSEQ multiplex PCR; TCRdb lists only in-frame clones, some missing. The data contain over 150,000 clones, roughly 80% of them singletons. Material: PBMCs. This chain connects TRBV5-1 to TRBJ1-1; 10 bases are shared with TRBD1. This TCR was recovered from a male donor in good health and CMV-seronegative. CDR3 amino acids: CASRLYMTGGYGAFF. Written as DNA, the CDR3 is TGCGCCAGCAGGCTATATATGACAGGGGGCTACGGTGCTTTCTTT.